The entry that follows covers one T cell receptor beta chain sequence. This specimen comes from a study of blood T cell repertoires in COVID-19. Across the study: Sites across the United States, Italy and Spain contributed samples from acute and convalescent COVID-19. Sources were T cells, B-cell-depleted T cells, or PBMCs; the material itself was cDNA or gDNA.

The germline V gene has CDR1 SGHDN and CDR2 FVKESK. CDR3 size: 16 residues. J was trimmed by 2 bases and V by 1 base; bases with no gene match: 6. The Seattle patients, enrolled during active infection, were followed longitudinally. Original processing notes: The authors estimated nucleated cell counts from reference gene primer amplification. The table came from immunoSEQ multiplex PCR; TCRdb's copy has only in-frame clones and leaves some out. D and trimming were read from the DNA, whereas the V and J calls and clone size are those reported in that table. The sample records roughly 320,000 clones, about nine tenths being singletons.

The sequenced sample consisted of peripheral blood. This TCR derives from a woman aged 45-59 years with COVID-19, enrolled during active disease. The J gene is TRBJ2-5, the V gene TRBV14; 8 bases are a match to TRBD1. CDR3 coding DNA: TGTGCCAGCAGCCAAGGGTGGGGACAGGTGCAAGAGACCCAGTACTTC. Its protein product is CASSQGWGQVQETQYF.